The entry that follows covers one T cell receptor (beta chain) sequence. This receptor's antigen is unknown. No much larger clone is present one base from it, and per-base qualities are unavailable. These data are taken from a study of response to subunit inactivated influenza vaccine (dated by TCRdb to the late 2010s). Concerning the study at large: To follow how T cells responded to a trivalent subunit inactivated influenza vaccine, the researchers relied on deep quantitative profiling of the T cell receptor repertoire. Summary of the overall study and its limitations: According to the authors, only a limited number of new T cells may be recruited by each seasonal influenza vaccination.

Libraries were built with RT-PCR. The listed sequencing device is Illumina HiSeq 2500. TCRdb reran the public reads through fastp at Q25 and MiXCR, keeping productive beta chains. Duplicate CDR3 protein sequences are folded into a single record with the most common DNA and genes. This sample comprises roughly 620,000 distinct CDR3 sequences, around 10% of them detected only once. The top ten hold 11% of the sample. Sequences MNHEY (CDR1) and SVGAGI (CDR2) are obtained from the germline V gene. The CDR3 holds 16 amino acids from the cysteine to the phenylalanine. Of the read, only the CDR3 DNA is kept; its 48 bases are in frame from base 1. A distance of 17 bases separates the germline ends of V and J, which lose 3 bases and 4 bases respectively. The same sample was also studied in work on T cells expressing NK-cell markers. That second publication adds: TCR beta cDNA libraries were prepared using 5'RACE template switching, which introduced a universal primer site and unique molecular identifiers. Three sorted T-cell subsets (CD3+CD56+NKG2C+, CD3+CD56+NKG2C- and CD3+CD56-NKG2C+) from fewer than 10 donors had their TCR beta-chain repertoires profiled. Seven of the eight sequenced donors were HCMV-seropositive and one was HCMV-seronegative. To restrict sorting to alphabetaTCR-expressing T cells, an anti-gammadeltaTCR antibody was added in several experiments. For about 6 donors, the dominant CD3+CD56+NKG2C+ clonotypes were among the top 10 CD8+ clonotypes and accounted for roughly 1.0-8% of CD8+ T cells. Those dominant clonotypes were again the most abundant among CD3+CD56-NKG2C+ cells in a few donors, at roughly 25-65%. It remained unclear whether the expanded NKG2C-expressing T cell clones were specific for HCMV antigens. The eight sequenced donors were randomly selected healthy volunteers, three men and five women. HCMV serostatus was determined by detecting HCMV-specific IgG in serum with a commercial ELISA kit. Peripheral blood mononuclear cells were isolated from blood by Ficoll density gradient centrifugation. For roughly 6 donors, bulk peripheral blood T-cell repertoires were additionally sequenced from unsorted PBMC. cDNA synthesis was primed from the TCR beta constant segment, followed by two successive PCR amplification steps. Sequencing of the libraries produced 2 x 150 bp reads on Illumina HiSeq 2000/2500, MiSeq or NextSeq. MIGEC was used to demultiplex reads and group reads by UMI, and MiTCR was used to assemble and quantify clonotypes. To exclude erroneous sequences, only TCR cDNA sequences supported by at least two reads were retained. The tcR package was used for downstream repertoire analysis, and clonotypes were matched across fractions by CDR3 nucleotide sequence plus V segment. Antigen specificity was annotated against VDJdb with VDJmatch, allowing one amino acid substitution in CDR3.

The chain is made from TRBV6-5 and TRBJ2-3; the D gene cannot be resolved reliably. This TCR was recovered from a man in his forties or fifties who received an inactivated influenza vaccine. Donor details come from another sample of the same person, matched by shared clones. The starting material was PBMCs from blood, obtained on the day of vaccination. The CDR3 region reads CASSYERPYRADTQYF. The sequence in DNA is TGTGCCAGCAGTTATGAGAGACCTTACCGGGCAGATACGCAGTATTTT.